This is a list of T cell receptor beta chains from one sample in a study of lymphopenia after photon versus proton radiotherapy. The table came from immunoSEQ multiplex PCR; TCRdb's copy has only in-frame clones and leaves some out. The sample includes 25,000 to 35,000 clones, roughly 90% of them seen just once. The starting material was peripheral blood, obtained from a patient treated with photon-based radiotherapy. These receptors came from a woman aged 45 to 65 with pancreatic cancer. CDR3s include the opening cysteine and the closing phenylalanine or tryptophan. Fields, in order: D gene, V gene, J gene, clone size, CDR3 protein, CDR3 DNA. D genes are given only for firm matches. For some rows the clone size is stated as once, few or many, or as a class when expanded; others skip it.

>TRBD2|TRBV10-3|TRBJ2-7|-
CAISGTSYEQYF
TGTGCCATCAGCGGGACTAGTTACGAGCAGTACTTC
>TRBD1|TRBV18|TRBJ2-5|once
CASSPGTGGIETQYF
TGTGCCAGCTCACCGGGAACAGGGGGCATTGAGACCCAGTACTTC
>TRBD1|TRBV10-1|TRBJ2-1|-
CASRRTGGENEQFF
TGCGCCAGCCGGAGGACAGGGGGAGAGAATGAGCAGTTCTTC
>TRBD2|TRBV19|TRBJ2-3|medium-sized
CASSITSGSLDTQYF
TGTGCCAGTAGTATAACTAGCGGGAGCCTTGATACGCAGTATTTT
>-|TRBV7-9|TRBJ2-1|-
CASSLAILAGEQFF
TGTGCCAGCAGCTTAGCGATCCTAGCCGGTGAGCAGTTCTTC
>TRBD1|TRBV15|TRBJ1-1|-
CATSSSFTGGTEAFF
TGTGCCACCAGCAGCAGCTTCACAGGGGGCACTGAAGCTTTCTTT
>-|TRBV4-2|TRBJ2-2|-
CASSQDYPGTGELFF
TGTGCCAGCAGCCAAGATTATCCGGGAACCGGGGAGCTGTTTTTT
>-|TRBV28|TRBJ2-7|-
CASRRQASSYEQYF
TGTGCCAGCAGGAGACAGGCGAGCTCCTACGAGCAGTACTTC
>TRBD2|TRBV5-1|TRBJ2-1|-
CASSGGLAPYNEQFF
TGCGCCAGCAGCGGAGGACTAGCGCCCTACAATGAGCAGTTCTTC
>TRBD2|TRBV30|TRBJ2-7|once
CAWSTAGGSSYEQYF
TGTGCCTGGAGCACAGCGGGAGGGAGCTCCTACGAGCAGTACTTC
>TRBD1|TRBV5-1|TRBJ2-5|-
CASSLTWTGTQETQYF
TGCGCCAGCAGCCTGACTTGGACAGGGACGCAAGAGACCCAGTACTTC
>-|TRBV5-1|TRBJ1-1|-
CASRFSANTEAFF
TGCGCCAGCAGGTTCAGTGCGAACACTGAAGCTTTCTTT
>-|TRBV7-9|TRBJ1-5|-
CASSLGGAGGNQPQHF
TGTGCCAGCAGCTTGGGAGGGGCCGGGGGCAATCAGCCCCAGCATTTT
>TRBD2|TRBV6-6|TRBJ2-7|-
CAHSGSGSYEQYF
TGTGCCCATAGCGGGAGTGGCTCCTACGAGCAGTACTTC
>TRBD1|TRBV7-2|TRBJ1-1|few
CASSFSRGQNTEAFF
TGTGCCAGCAGCTTCTCCAGGGGGCAGAACACTGAAGCTTTCTTT
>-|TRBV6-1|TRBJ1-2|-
CASSERGQAVYGYTF
TGTGCCAGCAGTGAAAGGGGCCAAGCCGTCTATGGCTACACCTTC
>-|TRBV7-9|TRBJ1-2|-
CASNLHGSNYGYTF
TGTGCCAGCAACTTACATGGCAGTAACTATGGCTACACCTTC
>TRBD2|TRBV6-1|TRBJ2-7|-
CASSAGVPGLAVNYEQYF
TGTGCCAGCAGTGCAGGGGTCCCGGGACTAGCGGTTAACTACGAGCAGTACTTC
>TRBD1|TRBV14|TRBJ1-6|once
CASSQDYRGNSPLHF
TGTGCCAGCAGCCAAGATTACAGGGGCAATTCACCCCTCCACTTT
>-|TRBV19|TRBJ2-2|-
CASSIVPRPGNTGELFF
TGTGCCAGTAGTATAGTCCCCCGCCCAGGGAACACCGGGGAGCTGTTTTTT
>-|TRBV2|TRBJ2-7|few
CASSDPQGKRNTYEQYF
TGTGCCAGCAGTGATCCGCAGGGGAAAAGGAACACCTACGAGCAGTACTTC
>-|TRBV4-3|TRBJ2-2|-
CASSHRITGELFF
TGCGCCAGCAGCCACAGGATCACCGGGGAGCTGTTTTTT
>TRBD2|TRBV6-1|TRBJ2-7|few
CASSVASGYEQYF
TGTGCCAGCAGTGTGGCTAGCGGATACGAGCAGTACTTC
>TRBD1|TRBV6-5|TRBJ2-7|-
CASRTGGSYEQYF
TGTGCCAGCCGGACAGGGGGCTCCTACGAGCAGTACTTC
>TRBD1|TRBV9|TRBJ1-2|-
CASSVDGTGNYGYTF
TGTGCCAGCAGCGTTGACGGGACAGGGAACTATGGCTACACCTTC
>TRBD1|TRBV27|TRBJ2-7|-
CASSSTSGTGGYEQYF
TGTGCCAGCAGTTCGACCTCCGGGACAGGGGGATACGAGCAGTACTTC
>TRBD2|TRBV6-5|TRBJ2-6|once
CASTGGGSGANVLTF
TGTGCCAGCACCGGCGGGGGTTCCGGGGCCAACGTCCTGACTTTC
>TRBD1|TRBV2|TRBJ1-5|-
CASSPDRGVNQPQHF
TGTGCCAGCAGTCCTGACAGGGGCGTCAATCAGCCCCAGCATTTT
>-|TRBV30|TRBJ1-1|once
CAWTPEGVRAFF
TGTGCCTGGACTCCGGAAGGCGTCCGAGCTTTCTTT
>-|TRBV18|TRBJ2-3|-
CASSPTGASTDTQYF
TGTGCCAGCTCACCAACGGGAGCTAGCACAGATACGCAGTATTTT
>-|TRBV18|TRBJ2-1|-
CASSPRARTGMLAGSYNEQFF
TGTGCCAGCTCACCAAGGGCCCGGACAGGGATGCTAGCGGGCTCCTACAATGAGCAGTTCTTC
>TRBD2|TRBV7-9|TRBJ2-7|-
CASSLGSGTYEQYF
TGTGCCAGCAGCTTAGGTAGCGGGACCTACGAGCAGTACTTC
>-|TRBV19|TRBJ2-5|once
CASSQGPETQYF
TGTGCCAGTAGCCAGGGACCCGAGACCCAGTACTTC